Listed here are 17 T cell receptor beta chains from one sample, sequenced in a study of T cell repertoires in cytomegalovirus infection (dated by TCRdb to the late 2010s). The reads were generated on an Illumina HiSeq 1500. TCRdb reanalyzed the raw reads on its own, using fastp at Q25 for trimming and MiXCR for clone calling, and kept in-frame beta chains. Identical CDR3 proteins give one entry, which carries the most common genes and DNA. The sample data list 200,000 or so distinct CDR3 sequences, and roughly 20% of these were observed just once. The ten largest clones add up to just under 3% of the sample. Sequencing was done on a sample of PBMCs. The receptors stem from a human donor in good health (CMV status not recorded). Some clones in this sample may be carry-over from other donors' samples.

This clonotype was counted between two and nine times. This chain joins TRBV29-1 and TRBJ2-3; TRBD2 agrees at 7 bases. The CDR3 consists of 16 residues. The germline CDR1 and CDR2 sequences are SQVTM and ANQGSEA. V lost 0 bases to trimming and J lost 0 bases; unmatched junction nucleotides: 6. The CDR3 region has the DNA TGCAGCGTTGAAGATCGGCTAGCGGTGAGCACAGATACGCAGTATTTT. Residues: CSVEDRLAVSTDTQYF.

V is TRBV6-2 or TRBV6-3 and J is TRBJ2-7, with TRBD2 matching 11 bases. Trimming at V came to 2 bases and at J to 1 base, leaving 10 bases not matched to a gene. The CDR3 extends over 18 amino acids. The germline V gene encodes CDR1 MNHEY and CDR2 SVGEGT. The chain's CDR3 is CASSYPTTSGVESYEQYF. The CDR3 DNA reads TGTGCCAGCAGTTACCCCACGACTAGCGGGGTGGAGTCCTACGAGCAGTACTTC.

This clonotype was counted a few times. The genes are TRBV14 and TRBJ1-2; tentative D call: TRBD1 (6 bases). Looked up from germline, CDR1 is SGHDN and CDR2 is FVKESK. The length of the CDR3 is 13 residues. V gave up 1 base and J gave up 8 bases, with 11 bases separating them. CDR3 sequence (DNA): TGTGCCAGCAGCCAAGGAGGGCAGGGGGGCTACACCTTC. Protein product: CASSQGGQGGYTF.

This clonotype was found many times. The chain combines TRBV7-2 with TRBJ2-7; D is undetermined. Germline lookup yields CDR1 SGHTA and CDR2 FQGNSA. The CDR3 runs 13 residues. V lost 1 base and J lost 6, with 10 bases in between. The CDR3 is CASSLVRGAEQYF. As DNA, the CDR3 is TGTGCCAGCAGCTTAGTCAGAGGAGCCGAGCAGTACTTC.

A word on this clonotype: A much larger clone is a single base away; this may be a read error. The genes are TRBV7-2 and TRBJ2-7, with 9 bases matching TRBD1. Unmatched junction bases numbered 5, after V lost 5 bases and J lost 3 bases. The CDR3 loop spans 14 amino acids. CDR1 is SGHTA, CDR2 FQGNSA, per germline. The CDR3 reads CASSRQGGVYEQYF. The CDR3 nucleotides read TGTGCCAGCAGCCGACAGGGGGGGGTCTACGAGCAGTACTTC.

Ten or more counts support this clonotype. The chain carries TRBV7-2 and TRBJ2-1; D gene unclear. Germline V gene lookup returns CDR1 SGHTA and CDR2 FQGNSA. The CDR3 totals 13 residues. Trimming removed 4 bases from V and 6 bases from J, with 10 bases in between. This CDR3 is CASSYSLFNEQFF. The CDR3 DNA reads as TGTGCCAGCAGCTATAGCCTGTTCAATGAGCAGTTCTTC.

In this sample, this clonotype turned up many times. The genes are TRBV7-2 and TRBJ1-5; D is unclear. CDR3 size: 14 residues. The V and J ends lost 5 bases and 9 bases respectively, with 17 bases between them. Germline-derived CDR1 and CDR2 are SGHTA and FQGNSA. In nucleotides, the CDR3 is TGTGCCAGCAGCGAAGACCCCTCTAGTACGCCCCAGCATTTT. This sequence encodes CASSEDPSSTPQHF.

This clonotype was recorded a few times. The V gene is TRBV20-1, the J gene TRBJ2-3; 9 bases fit TRBD2. V trimming: 7 bases; J trimming: 2 bases; junction bases outside the gene matches: 10. This CDR3 comprises 15 residues. Germline CDR1 reads DFQATT; CDR2 reads SNEGSKA (reference sequence). This CDR3 is CSVQWAGGFTDTQYF. As DNA, the CDR3 is TGCAGTGTTCAGTGGGCGGGGGGGTTCACAGATACGCAGTATTTT.

This clonotype was observed a few times. The chain has TRBV20-1 and TRBJ2-1; TRBD1 aligns across 7 bases. V lost 8 bases and J lost 0; bases outside the gene matches: 10. CDR1 DFQATT and CDR2 SNEGSKA come from the germline V gene (reference sequence). There are 15 residues in the CDR3. CDR3 nucleotide sequence: TGCAGTATGGACCCGACAGGGTCCTCCTACAATGAGCAGTTCTTC. It yields the protein CSMDPTGSSYNEQFF.

This clonotype was recorded a few times. This chain links TRBV4-3 with TRBJ2-1; 10 bases map to TRBD2. V lost 0 bases to trimming and J lost 3 bases; unmatched junction nucleotides: 2. From germline, CDR1 is LGHNA and CDR2 YSLEER. CDR3 length: 16 residues. The CDR3 region is CASSQETSGYYNEQFF. CDR3 DNA: TGCGCCAGCAGCCAAGAGACTAGCGGGTACTACAATGAGCAGTTCTTC.

This clonotype was recorded many times. The chain couples TRBV7-8 to TRBJ2-1; 8 positions agree with TRBD2. Germline V CDR1 and CDR2: SGHVS, FQNEAQ. The CDR3 runs 14 residues. With 0 bases clipped from V and 6 bases from J, the junction kept 1 base outside the gene matches. CDR3 protein: CASSLAGTSNEQFF. In DNA, the CDR3 is TGTGCCAGCAGCTTAGCAGGGACTAGCAATGAGCAGTTCTTC.

CDR3 amino acids: CSVEGGRGTYNEQFF. The CDR3, as DNA: TGCAGCGTTGAAGGCGGGAGGGGGACCTACAATGAGCAGTTCTTC. The V gene is TRBV29-1, the J gene TRBJ2-1, with 9 nucleotides matching TRBD2. The V segment lost 1 base and the J segment 2 bases; nucleotides outside the gene matches: 3. CDR1 and CDR2 from the germline V gene are SQVTM and ANQGSEA. CDR3 length equals 15 residues.

This clonotype was counted many times. The rearrangement uses TRBV28 and TRBJ1-2, with 9 bases aligning to TRBD1. V lost 3 bases to trimming and J lost 6 bases; unmatched junction nucleotides: 17. Germline CDR1 MDHEN, CDR2 SYDVKM. The CDR3 loop spans 18 amino acids. CDR3 amino acids: CASSLVPGQGGPANGYTF. Written as DNA, the CDR3 is TGTGCCAGCAGTTTGGTCCCGGGACAGGGCGGCCCTGCTAATGGCTACACCTTC.

This clonotype was picked up many times. V and J are TRBV7-2 and TRBJ1-5; the D gene is possibly TRBD1 (5 bases). The CDR3 contains 13 residues. The V end was cut by 5 bases, the J end by 8 bases, with 13 bases between. Germline V gene data show CDR1 as SGHTA and CDR2 as FQGNSA. In DNA form, the CDR3 reads TGTGCCAGCAGCACTACCGGGGGGAAGCCCCAGCATTTT. It specifies CASSTTGGKPQHF.

This clonotype was found many times. This chain uses TRBV7-6 with TRBJ2-2; a weak D match, TRBD2 (6 bases). Germline loops: CDR1 SGHVS, CDR2 FNYEAQ. This CDR3 is built from 19 residues. V dropped 2 bases and J dropped 1 base, with 20 bases sitting between them. Written as DNA, the CDR3 is TGTGCCAGCAGCTTACTTAGCGGAGGAGTGCAGGGGAACACCGGGGAGCTGTTTTTT. Encoded protein: CASSLLSGGVQGNTGELFF.

This clonotype has more than one count but fewer than ten. V gene TRBV29-1 combines with J gene TRBJ1-1, with 9 bases that match TRBD1. Losses at the gene ends were 7 bases for V and 1 base for J; bases not matched to a gene: 7. The CDR3 has 14 residues. The V gene's germline CDR1 is SQVTM and CDR2 ANQGSEA. CDR3: CSAKPGQGNTEAFF. CDR3 coding DNA: TGCAGCGCTAAACCGGGACAGGGGAACACTGAAGCTTTCTTT. The full variable domain, with the rest looked up from reference TRBV29-1 and TRBJ1-1, is SAVISQKPSRDICQRGTSLTIQCQVDSQVTMMFWYRQQPGQSLTLIATANQGSEATYESGFVIDKFPISRPNLTFSTLTVSNMSPEDSSIYLCSAKPGQGNTEAFFGQGTRLTVV.

This clonotype showed up many times. The chain recombines TRBV27 with TRBJ2-5; 9 bases agree with TRBD2. Per germline, CDR1 MNHEY and CDR2 SMNVEV (reference sequence). Unmatched junction bases numbered 5, after V lost 2 bases and J lost 7 bases. The CDR3 has 14 amino acids. CDR3 sequence reads: CASSLLAGSRTQYF. The CDR3 bases are TGTGCCAGCAGTTTACTAGCGGGGTCCCGGACCCAGTACTTC.